The subject of this entry is one T cell receptor (beta chain). Antigen specificity is unknown. Specified time point: baseline, week 1 (first vaccination visit). Specified treatment: pre-vaccination baseline after standard-of-care therapy. New WHO grade 3 or 4 IDH1-mutant, ATRX-lost astrocytomas were present in all donors. This specimen comes from a study of a mutant IDH1 vaccine in newly diagnosed glioma. Study-level results: With respect to changes in top peripheral T cell clonotypes, pseudoprogression seemed unrelated.

V was shortened by 3 bases and J by 3 bases, with 14 bases between the two germline ends. Germline V gives CDR1 SGHTA, CDR2 FQGNSA. The CDR3 contains 15 residues. Clones were read by immunoSEQ multiplex PCR, and TCRdb kept only the in-frame ones, dropping some. The sample holds about 38,000 clones, around 90% seen once. The material was PBMCs, obtained from a glioma patient treated with radiotherapy, temozolomide or both. The TCR was taken from a man younger than 35 with glioma. The V call is TRBV7-2, the J call TRBJ1-1; no firm D call. CDR3 DNA: TGTGCCAGCAGCTTTAAGAGTTTTCGGGACACTGAAGCTTTCTTT. Encoded protein: CASSFKSFRDTEAFF.